This T cell receptor (beta chain) was sequenced in a study of radiation and T cells in renal cell carcinoma. The time point here: blood 4 weeks post-SBRT, at nephrectomy. The sample's treatment: 15 Gy SBRT to primary tumor, nephrectomy 4 weeks later. This clone was counted a few times. Per germline, CDR1 KGHSH and CDR2 LQKENI. J gave up 0 bases and V 2 bases, and 4 bases lay outside the gene matches. The CDR3 has 15 amino acids. Data came from immunoSEQ multiplex PCR; TCRdb stores just in-frame clones and leaves some out. This sample has under 100,000 clones, with 85% found just once. The sequence came from a man over 45 with renal cell carcinoma. The chain couples TRBV18 to TRBJ2-7; TRBD1 aligns across 7 bases. The sample in question was blood, obtained from a patient whose treatment included radiotherapy and nephrectomy. The CDR3 loop reads CASSPIDRASYEQYF. CDR3 coding DNA: TGTGCCAGCTCACCAATTGACAGGGCCTCCTACGAGCAGTACTTC.